These T cell receptor beta chains were read from a single sample in a study of vaccination effects on CD4 cells after COVID-19. Clones were sequenced by immunoSEQ multiplex PCR, and TCRdb holds only the in-frame ones, with some missing. Of approximately 37,000 clones listed, 73% were seen once; the top ten hold 33%. These receptors lack a known antigen. The source was CD4+ T cells from PBMCs cultured with a peptide pool, collected before COVID-19 vaccination. Receptor source: a human donor who had a prior SARS-CoV-2 infection. Both conserved end residues are part of each CDR3. D genes are given only for firm matches. Rows give clone size only sometimes, using once, few, many, or a class for an expanded clone.

V gene: TRBV5-4; J gene: TRBJ2-3; clone size: once; D gene: -; CDR3 DNA: TGTGCCAGCAGCTTTGGGGCCCCACAAGATACGCAGTATTTT; CDR3 protein: CASSFGAPQDTQYF
V gene: TRBV9; J gene: TRBJ2-1; clone size: -; D gene: TRBD2; CDR3 DNA: TGTGCCAGCAGCGGGACTAGCGGGAGGGCAGATGAGCAGTTCTTC; CDR3 protein: CASSGTSGRADEQFF
V gene: TRBV19; J gene: TRBJ2-5; clone size: -; D gene: TRBD2; CDR3 DNA: TGTGCCAGTAGTATCGGCGGGGGTGCGGAGACCCAGTACTTC; CDR3 protein: CASSIGGGAETQYF
V gene: TRBV6-5; J gene: TRBJ2-7; clone size: -; D gene: -; CDR3 DNA: TGTGCCAGCAGTTTGGGGACCGCGCGCGAGCAGTACTTC; CDR3 protein: CASSLGTAREQYF
V gene: TRBV30; J gene: TRBJ1-1; clone size: -; D gene: -; CDR3 DNA: TGTGCCTGGAGTAACGTTTACACTGAAGCTTTCTTT; CDR3 protein: CAWSNVYTEAFF
V gene: TRBV7-2; J gene: TRBJ2-1; clone size: -; D gene: TRBD1; CDR3 DNA: TGTGCCAGCAACACCCCGACAGGGACCCATGAGCAGTTCTTC; CDR3 protein: CASNTPTGTHEQFF
V gene: TRBV5-1; J gene: TRBJ2-2; clone size: -; D gene: -; CDR3 DNA: TGCGCCAGCAACCCCACACTAGGGGGTCTCGGGACCGGGGAGCTGTTTTTT; CDR3 protein: CASNPTLGGLGTGELFF
V gene: TRBV15; J gene: TRBJ1-2; clone size: -; D gene: -; CDR3 DNA: TGTGCCACCAGCCCCGAACCGGGACTTAAAGGCTATGGCTACACCTTC; CDR3 protein: CATSPEPGLKGYGYTF
V gene: TRBV4-3; J gene: TRBJ2-4; clone size: once; D gene: -; CDR3 DNA: TGCGCCAGCAGCCAAGACCTTCCACCGAGGGGAGCCAAAAACATTCAGTACTTC; CDR3 protein: CASSQDLPPRGAKNIQYF
V gene: TRBV10-3; J gene: TRBJ2-7; clone size: few; D gene: TRBD2; CDR3 DNA: TGTGCCATCAGTGAGTCACTAGCGGGGATCTACGAGCAGTACTTC; CDR3 protein: CAISESLAGIYEQYF
V gene: TRBV5-1; J gene: TRBJ2-5; clone size: -; D gene: -; CDR3 DNA: TGCGCCAGCAGCTTAGTTAGCGGAAAAGAGACCCAGTACTTC; CDR3 protein: CASSLVSGKETQYF
V gene: TRBV4-2; J gene: TRBJ1-3; clone size: once; D gene: -; CDR3 DNA: TGTGCCAGCAGCCAAGTGGGGGACGGTGGAAACACCATATATTTT; CDR3 protein: CASSQVGDGGNTIYF